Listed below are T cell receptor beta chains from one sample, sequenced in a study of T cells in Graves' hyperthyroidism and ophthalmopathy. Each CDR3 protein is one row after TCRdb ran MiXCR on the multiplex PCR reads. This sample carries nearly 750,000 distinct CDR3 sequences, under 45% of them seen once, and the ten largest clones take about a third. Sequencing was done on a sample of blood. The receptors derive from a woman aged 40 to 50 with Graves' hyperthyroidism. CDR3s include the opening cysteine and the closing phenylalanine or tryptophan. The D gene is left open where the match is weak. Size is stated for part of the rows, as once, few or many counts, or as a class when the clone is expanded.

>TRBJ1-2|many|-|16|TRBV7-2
TGTGCCAGCAGCCAACTTTCCTGGGCCGCTAACTATGGCTACACCTTC
CASSQLSWAANYGYTF
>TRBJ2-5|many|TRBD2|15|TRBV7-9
TGTGCCAGCAGCCGACTAGCCGCGGGGCAAGAGACCCAGTACTTC
CASSRLAAGQETQYF
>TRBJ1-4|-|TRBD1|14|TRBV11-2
TGTGCCAGCAGCTCGACAGGGGGGAATGAAGAACTGTTTTTT
CASSSTGGNEELFF
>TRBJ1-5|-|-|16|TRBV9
TGTGCCAGCAGCGTAGCAAGCGGGAGGTACAATCAGCCCCAGCATTTT
CASSVASGRYNQPQHF
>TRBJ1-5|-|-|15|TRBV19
TGTGCCAGCAGTTTATGGTCCCCCACCGAGCAGCCCCAGCATTTT
CASSLWSPTEQPQHF
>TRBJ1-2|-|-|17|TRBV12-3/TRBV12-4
TGTGCCAGCAGTCCCTACCCCAACCAAGGGACTAACTATGGCTACACCTTC
CASSPYPNQGTNYGYTF
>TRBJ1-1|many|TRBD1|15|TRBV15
TGTGCCACCAGCACCAGACAGGGGGCGAACACTGAAGCTTTCTTT
CATSTRQGANTEAFF
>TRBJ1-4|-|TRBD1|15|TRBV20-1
TGCAGTGCGAGACCGCCGGGACAGGGGGACGAAAAACTGTTTTTT
CSARPPGQGDEKLFF
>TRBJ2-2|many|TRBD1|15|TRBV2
TGTGCCAGCAGTAGGGGACAGGGTATCTCCGGGGAGCTGTTTTTT
CASSRGQGISGELFF
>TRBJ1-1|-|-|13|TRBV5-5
TGTGCCAGCAGCTCAAAGCCGGGACCTTGGGCTTTCTTT
CASSSKPGPWAFF
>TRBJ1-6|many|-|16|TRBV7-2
TGTGCCAGCAGCTTTTCCGCCGGCTACTATAATTCACCCCTCCACTTT
CASSFSAGYYNSPLHF
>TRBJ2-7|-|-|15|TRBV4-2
TGTGCCAGCAGCCAAGCCCGAACTCAGGGCTACGAGCAGTACTTC
CASSQARTQGYEQYF
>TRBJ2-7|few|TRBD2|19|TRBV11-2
TGTGCTAGTGGTTTGTCTAGGGGACTAGCGGGAGGTATTTCCTACGAGCAGTACTTC
CASGLSRGLAGGISYEQYF
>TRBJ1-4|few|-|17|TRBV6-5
TGTGCCAGCAGTTACGACAGCCACATTGCAACTAATGAAAAACTGTTTTTT
CASSYDSHIATNEKLFF
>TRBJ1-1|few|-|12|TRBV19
TGTGCCAGTAGTCCCCAACAGGGAAAAGCTTTCTTT
CASSPQQGKAFF
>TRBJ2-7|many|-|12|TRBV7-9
TGTGCCAGCAGCCCTGAGCCCTACGAGCAGTACTTC
CASSPEPYEQYF
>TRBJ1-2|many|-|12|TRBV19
TGTGCCAGTACGGCCAGCAACTATGGCTACACCTTC
CASTASNYGYTF
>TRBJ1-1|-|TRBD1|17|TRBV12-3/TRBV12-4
TGTGCCAGCGGGGTGCCGTTCGAGGACAGGGGCAACACTGAAGCTTTCTTT
CASGVPFEDRGNTEAFF
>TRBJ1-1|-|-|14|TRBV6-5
TGTGCCAGCAGTAAACTTTCCACGGTTCCTGAAGCTTTCTTT
CASSKLSTVPEAFF
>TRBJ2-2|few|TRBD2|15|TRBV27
TGTGCCAGCACCGTCGGAATAGCGGGATACAGGGAGCTGTTTTTT
CASTVGIAGYRELFF
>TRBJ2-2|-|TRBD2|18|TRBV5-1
TGCGCCAGCAGCTTGCGCGGGACTAGCGGCGGTCGCACCGGGGAGCTGTTTTTT
CASSLRGTSGGRTGELFF
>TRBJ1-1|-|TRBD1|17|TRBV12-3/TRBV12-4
TGTGCCAGCAGTTCCCCTCGGGACAGGGAATGGATCACTGAAGCTTCCTTT
CASSSPRDREWITEASF
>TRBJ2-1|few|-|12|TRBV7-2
TGTGCCAGCAGCGTTTCGACTTATGAGCAGTTCTTC
CASSVSTYEQFF
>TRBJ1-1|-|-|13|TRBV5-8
TGTGCCAGCAGCTTTTGGTGGGGAATAGAAGCTTTCTTT
CASSFWWGIEAFF
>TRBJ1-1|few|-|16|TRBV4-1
TGCGCCAGCAGCCAAGATTTCGGGGTGTGGAACACTGAAGCTTTCTTT
CASSQDFGVWNTEAFF
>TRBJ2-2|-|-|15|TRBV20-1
TGCAGTGCTAGGTCGGGGGGCCTCGTCGCCAGGGAGCTGTTTTTT
CSARSGGLVARELFF
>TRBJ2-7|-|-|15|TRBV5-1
TGCGCCAGCAGCTCCGACAGCGTAGTCTCCTACGAGCAGTACTTC
CASSSDSVVSYEQYF
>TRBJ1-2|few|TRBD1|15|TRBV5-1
TGCGCCAGCAGCTTGGCGGGACAGGTGGCGTATGGCTACACCTTC
CASSLAGQVAYGYTF
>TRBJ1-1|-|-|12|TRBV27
TGTGCCTCCGGGCGGACGAACACTGAAGCTTTCTTT
CASGRTNTEAFF
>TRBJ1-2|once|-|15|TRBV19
TGTGCCAGTAGTATAGCTCAGACTGCCCACTATGGCTACACCTTC
CASSIAQTAHYGYTF
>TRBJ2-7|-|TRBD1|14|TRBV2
TGTGCCAGCAGTGTCTCACAGGGGGCCTACGAGCAGTACTTC
CASSVSQGAYEQYF
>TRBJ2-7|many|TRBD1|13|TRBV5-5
TGTGCCAGCAGATCGGACAGGTGGTACGAGCAGTACTTC
CASRSDRWYEQYF
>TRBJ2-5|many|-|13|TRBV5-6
TGTGCCAGCGGAAAGGGGATCCAAGAGACCCAGTACTTC
CASGKGIQETQYF
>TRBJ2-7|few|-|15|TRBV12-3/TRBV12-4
TGTGCCAGCAGCTCCGGACAGACTATCTCCTACGAGCAGTACTTC
CASSSGQTISYEQYF
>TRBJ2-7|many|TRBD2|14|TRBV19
TGTGCCAGTATTGGAGGGAGGGAACCCTACGAGCAGTACTTC
CASIGGREPYEQYF
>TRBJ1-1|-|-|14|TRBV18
TGTGCCAGCTCACCACTGCCGATGAACACTGAAGCTTTCTTT
CASSPLPMNTEAFF
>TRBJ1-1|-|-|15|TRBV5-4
TGTGCCAGCAGCGCTCCAGGGGTGGTGAACACTGAAGCTTTCTTT
CASSAPGVVNTEAFF
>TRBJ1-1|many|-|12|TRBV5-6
TGTGCCAGCAGCTGGACAGAGGGTGAAGCTTTCTTT
CASSWTEGEAFF
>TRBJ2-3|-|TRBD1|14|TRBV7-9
TGCGCCAGCAGCCAGGGACAGGGCACAGATACGCAGTATTTT
CASSQGQGTDTQYF
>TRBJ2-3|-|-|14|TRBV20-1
TGCAGTGCCACAAGAGAAGGAAGCACAGATACGCAGTATTTT
CSATREGSTDTQYF
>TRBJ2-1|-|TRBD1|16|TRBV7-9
TGTGCCAGCAGCCGAAGGGGACAGACATATTCCAATGAGCAGTTCTTC
CASSRRGQTYSNEQFF
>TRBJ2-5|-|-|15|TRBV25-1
TGTGCCAGCAGTGAGGGGGCAGGGGCGTGGGAGACCCAGTACTTC
CASSEGAGAWETQYF
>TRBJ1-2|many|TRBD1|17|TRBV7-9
TGTGCCAGCAGCTCCCGACCTGACAGGGCTAAAGGCTATGGCTACACCTTC
CASSSRPDRAKGYGYTF
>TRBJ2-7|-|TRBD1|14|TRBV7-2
TGTGCCAGCAGGGGACAGGTATTTTCCTACGAGCAGTACTTC
CASRGQVFSYEQYF
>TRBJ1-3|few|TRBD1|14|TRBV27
TGTGCCAGCAGCTCGACAGGGTGGGGAAACACCATATATTTT
CASSSTGWGNTIYF
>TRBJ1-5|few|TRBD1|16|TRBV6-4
TGTGCCAGCCATGAAACCAGGGGGGGGGGCAATCAGCCCCAGCATTTT
CASHETRGGGNQPQHF
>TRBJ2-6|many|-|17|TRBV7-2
TGTGCCAGCAGCACCCAGGGGCGCAGCTCTGGGGCCAACGTCCTGACTTTC
CASSTQGRSSGANVLTF
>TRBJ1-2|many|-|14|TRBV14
TGTGCCAGCAGCCAAGCAGGGGTAATCTATGGCTACACCTTC
CASSQAGVIYGYTF
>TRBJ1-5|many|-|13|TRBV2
TGTGCCAGCAGAAGATTGGGGAATCAGCCCCAGCATTTT
CASRRLGNQPQHF
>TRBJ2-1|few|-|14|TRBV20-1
TGCAGTGCTAGAGCCACGGGACGATACAATGAGCAGTTCTTC
CSARATGRYNEQFF
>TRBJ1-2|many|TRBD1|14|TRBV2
TGTGCCAGCAGGTACCGGACAGGCCCCTATGGCTACACCTTC
CASRYRTGPYGYTF
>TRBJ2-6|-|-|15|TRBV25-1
TGTGCCAGCAGGGGACCTGGCTCTGGGGCCAACGTCCTGACTTTC
CASRGPGSGANVLTF
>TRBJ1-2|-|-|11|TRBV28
TGTGCCAGCAGTACGTGGTATGGCTACACCTTC
CASSTWYGYTF
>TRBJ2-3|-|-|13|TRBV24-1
TGTGCCAGCGGCAGGGATGGCACAGATACGCAGTATTTT
CASGRDGTDTQYF